This TCR beta chain was sequenced in a study of shared clonotypes between healthy human individuals. Study as a whole: Three plates were used per donor for CD4 naive, three for CD4 memory, two for CD8 naive and one for CD8 memory.

V was shortened by 6 bases and J by 8 bases, with 13 bases between the two germline ends. This CDR3 is built from 12 residues. CDR1 SNHLY and CDR2 FYNNEI come from the germline V gene. Execution of the assay was at deep level. Using immunoSEQ multiplex PCR, the repertoire was profiled, and TCRdb retains in-frame clones only, with some absent. This table holds approximately 1.5 million clones, under 99% found once. To note about this clone: The antigen is not known.

Study results and caveats: Even with large depth, rarefaction showed that sorted-subset sequencing was incomplete. The generation probabilities recorded for non-shared clonotypes fell below those of clonotypes shared by all four donors.

This rearrangement joins TRBV2 to TRBJ1-1, with D maybe TRBD1 (5 bases). The sample was naive CD4+ T cells sorted from blood. Subset reported: CD45RA+ positively selected. The sequence came from a man aged 25 to 45 in good health. In DNA form, the CDR3 reads TGTGCCAGCAGACAAGGGGACTCGGAAGCTTTCTTT. It encodes CASRQGDSEAFF.